This paragraph covers one T cell receptor beta chain sequence. The germline gives CDR1 SGHNT, CDR2 YYREEE (reference sequence). CDR3 length: 16 amino acids. The V segment lost 4 bases and the J segment 3 bases; nucleotides outside the gene matches: 3. These data belong to a study of blood T cell repertoires in COVID-19. TCRdb keeps only in-frame clones here, not all; method: immunoSEQ multiplex PCR. The sample has about 59,000 clones; approximately 80% are singletons. The chain carries TRBV5-4 and TRBJ2-2; TRBD2 aligns across 13 bases. This TCR was sampled from a human donor in a cohort sampled during active COVID-19. The sample was peripheral blood. CDR3 DNA: TGTGCCAGCAGCCGTGGACTAGCGGGAGACACCGGGGAGCTGTTTTTT. Its protein is CASSRGLAGDTGELFF.